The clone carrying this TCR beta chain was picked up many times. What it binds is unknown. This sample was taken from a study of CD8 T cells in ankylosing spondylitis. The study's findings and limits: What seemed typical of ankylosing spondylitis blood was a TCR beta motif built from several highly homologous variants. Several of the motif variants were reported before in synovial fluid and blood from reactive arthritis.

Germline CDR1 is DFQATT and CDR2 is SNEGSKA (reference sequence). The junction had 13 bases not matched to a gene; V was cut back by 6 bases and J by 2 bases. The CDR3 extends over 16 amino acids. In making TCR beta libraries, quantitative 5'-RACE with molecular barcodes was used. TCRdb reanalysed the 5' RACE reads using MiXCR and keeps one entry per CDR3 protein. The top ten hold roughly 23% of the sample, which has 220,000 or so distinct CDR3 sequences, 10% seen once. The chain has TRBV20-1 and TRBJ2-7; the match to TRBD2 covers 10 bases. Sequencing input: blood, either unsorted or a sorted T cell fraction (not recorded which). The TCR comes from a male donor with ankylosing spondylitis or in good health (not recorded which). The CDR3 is CSAESQTSGLAYEQYF. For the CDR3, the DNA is TGCAGTGCCGAATCCCAGACTAGCGGGCTTGCCTACGAGCAGTACTTC.